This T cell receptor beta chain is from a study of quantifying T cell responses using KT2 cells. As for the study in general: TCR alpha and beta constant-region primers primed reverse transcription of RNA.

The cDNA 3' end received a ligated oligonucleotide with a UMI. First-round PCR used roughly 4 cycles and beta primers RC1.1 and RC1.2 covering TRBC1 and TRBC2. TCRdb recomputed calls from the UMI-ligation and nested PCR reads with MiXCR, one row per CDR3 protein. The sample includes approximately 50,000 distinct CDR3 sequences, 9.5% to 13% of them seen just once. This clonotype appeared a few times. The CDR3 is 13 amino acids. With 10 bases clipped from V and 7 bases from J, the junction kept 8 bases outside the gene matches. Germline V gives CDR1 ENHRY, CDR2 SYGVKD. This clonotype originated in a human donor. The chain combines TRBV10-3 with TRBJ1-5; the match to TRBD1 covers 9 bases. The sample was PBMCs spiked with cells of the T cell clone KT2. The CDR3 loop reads CATRDRDGQPQHF. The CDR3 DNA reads TGTGCCACTCGGGACAGGGATGGACAGCCCCAGCATTTT.